Each of the 17 T cell receptor beta chains below was sequenced from the same sample in a study of CD8 T cells in Susac syndrome. Random hexamers were used to reverse transcribe the RNA input (about 0.5 to 1 ug). Via MiXCR, TCRdb re-called the immunoSEQ multiplex PCR reads, giving one row per CDR3 protein. The data contain 200,000 or so distinct CDR3 sequences, 90% to 95% of them seen just once; the ten biggest clones take up just under 0.095%. The sample consisted of CD4+ T cells from PBMCs. The receptor set was obtained from a human donor with multiple sclerosis.

V gene TRBV18 combines with J gene TRBJ2-3; no definite D call. The germline V gene has CDR1 KGHSH and CDR2 LQKENI. V was pared by 6 bases and J by 6 bases, with 4 bases between. The CDR3 loop spans 10 amino acids. The chain's CDR3 is CASSSDTQYF. The CDR3 DNA reads TGTGCCAGCTCCTCGGATACGCAGTATTTT.

The chain recombines TRBV30 with TRBJ2-7, with TRBD2 identical over 7 bases. The CDR3 sequence is 12 residues long. The V gene's germline CDR1 is GTSNPN and CDR2 SVGIG (reference sequence). V lost 2 bases to trimming and J lost 6 bases; unmatched junction nucleotides: 4. CDR3 DNA: TGTGCCTGGAGTACCCCGGGGGGCGAGCAGTACTTC. It encodes CAWSTPGGEQYF.

The chain has TRBV20-1 and TRBJ2-1, with 15 bases lining up with TRBD2. Germline V gene data show CDR1 as DFQATT and CDR2 as SNEGSKA (reference sequence). The CDR3 spans 14 residues. The trim removed 5 bases at V and 7 bases at J, leaving 3 bases unmatched. This chain's CDR3 is CSASGTSGGNEQFF. The CDR3 DNA reads as TGCAGTGCTTCCGGGACTAGCGGGGGGAATGAGCAGTTCTTC.

The J gene is TRBJ2-3, the V gene TRBV9; D ambiguous. The V gene lost 0 bases and the J gene lost 5 bases, with 4 bases spanning the gap. Germline lookup yields CDR1 SGDLS and CDR2 YYNGEE. This CDR3 spans 12 amino acids. The CDR3, as DNA: TGTGCCAGCAGCGTAGTGGGAGATACGCAGTATTTT. Its protein product is CASSVVGDTQYF.

V and J are TRBV29-1 and TRBJ2-7, with D tentatively TRBD2 (6 bases). The V end lost 4 bases, the J end lost 4 bases, and 11 bases lay between the germline ends. CDR1 and CDR2 (germline): SQVTM, ANQGSEA. The CDR3 sequence is 12 residues long. DNA for the CDR3: TGCAGCGTTGGGGGGGAGAATTACGAGCAGTACTTC. It is translated as CSVGGENYEQYF.

The gene calls are TRBV5-1 and TRBJ2-1; 10 nucleotides line up with TRBD2. V was clipped by 0 bases and J by 11 bases; unmatched bases: 8. In germline, CDR1 is SGHRS, CDR2 YFSETQ. CDR3 length equals 15 residues. DNA for the CDR3: TGCGCCAGCAGCTTGGAGTCTAGCGGGGGCGATCAGCAGTTCTTC. Translating gives CASSLESSGGDQQFF. Full variable domain (outside the CDR3, taken from reference TRBV5-1 and TRBJ2-1): KAGVTQTPRYLIKTRGQQVTLSCSPISGHRSVSWYQQTPGQGLQFLFEYFSETQRNKGNFPGRFSGRQFSNSRSEMNVSTLELGDSALYLCASSLESSGGDQQFFGPGTRLTVL.

This chain connects TRBV4-1 to TRBJ2-7; the match to TRBD2 covers 7 bases. J was trimmed by 6 bases and V by 4 bases; bases with no gene match: 12. The CDR3 covers 15 residues. The germline V gene has CDR1 MGHRA and CDR2 YSYEKL. The CDR3: CASSPTGGRKSEQYF. CDR3 nucleotides: TGCGCCAGCAGCCCAACTGGCGGGAGAAAAAGCGAGCAGTACTTC.

The rearrangement uses TRBV29-1 and TRBJ2-7; tentative D call: TRBD1 (5 bases). CDR1 is SQVTM and CDR2 is ANQGSEA in the germline V gene. This CDR3 is built from 12 residues. Trimming left V 4 bases short and J 0 bases short, with 7 bases between. The CDR3 DNA sequence: TGCAGCGTTGCGGACAACTCCTACGAGCAGTACTTC. Encoded protein: CSVADNSYEQYF.

CDR3 region: CASSRWDRDEKLFF. The DNA of the CDR3 is TGTGCCAGCAGCCGATGGGACAGGGATGAAAAACTGTTTTTT. The chain employs TRBV27 and TRBJ1-4, with TRBD1 identical over 9 bases. Germline V gene sequence: CDR1 MNHEY, CDR2 SMNVEV (reference sequence). V lost 6 bases and J lost 6; bases outside the gene matches: 5. The CDR3 is 14 amino acids.

This clonotype was counted between two and nine times. The chain employs TRBV27 and TRBJ1-5; 7 bases fit TRBD1. The CDR3 spans 14 residues. The J segment lost 6 bases and the V segment lost 6 bases, leaving 8 bases of the junction unmatched. Germline V gene lookup returns CDR1 MNHEY and CDR2 SMNVEV (reference sequence). CDR3 sequence: CASRSGQGGQPQHF. The CDR3 DNA reads TGTGCCAGCAGGTCGGGGCAGGGGGGTCAGCCCCAGCATTTT.

The chain is built from TRBV14 and TRBJ2-1; D is ambiguous. Deletions cut 3 bases from V and 6 bases from J, with 9 bases between. The CDR3 totals 13 residues. Germline CDR1 and CDR2: SGHDN and FVKESK. CDR3: CASSHHPRNEQFF. DNA of the CDR3: TGTGCCAGCAGCCACCATCCTCGCAATGAGCAGTTCTTC. The full variable domain, in which reference TRBV14 and TRBJ2-1 provide the parts outside the CDR3, is EAGVTQFPSHSVIEKGQTVTLRCDPISGHDNLYWYRRVMGKEIKFLLHFVKESKQDESGMPNNRFLAERTGGTYSTLKVQPAELEDSGVYFCASSHHPRNEQFFGPGTRLTVL.

The chain has TRBV29-1 and TRBJ1-1; 7 positions agree with TRBD1. The CDR3 has 14 amino acids. In germline, CDR1 is SQVTM, CDR2 ANQGSEA. V lost 2 bases to trimming and J lost 7 bases; unmatched junction nucleotides: 10. For the CDR3, the DNA is TGCAGCGTTGAAAGGTCAGGGGGACCAAATGAAGCTTTCTTT. It yields the protein CSVERSGGPNEAFF.

V and J are TRBV2 and TRBJ1-1; D possibly corresponds to TRBD1 (5 bases). This CDR3 region has 11 residues. The ends were cut back, 6 bases at V and 10 bases at J, with 12 bases in the middle. Germline V gene lookup returns CDR1 SNHLY and CDR2 FYNNEI. The CDR3 sequence is CASSRDLGAFF. In DNA form, the CDR3 reads TGTGCCAGCAGCCGGGACCTGGGAGCTTTCTTT.

This chain links TRBV7-2 with TRBJ1-2; D uncertain. V lost 3 bases, J lost 8 bases, and 10 bases lay in between. Germline CDR1 reads SGHTA; CDR2 reads FQGNSA. The CDR3 has 12 amino acids. CDR3 protein: CASSFWAEGYTF. The CDR3 region has the DNA TGTGCCAGCAGCTTTTGGGCGGAGGGCTACACCTTC. The variable domain in full, completed from reference TRBV7-2 and TRBJ1-2, reads GAGVSQSPSNKVTEKGKDVELRCDPISGHTALYWYRQSLGQGLEFLIYFQGNSAPDKSGLPSDRFSAERTGGSVSTLTIQRTQQEDSAVYLCASSFWAEGYTFGSGTRLTVV.

J is TRBJ2-2 and V is TRBV27, with unresolved D. The V gene lost 3 bases and the J gene lost 0 bases, with 2 bases spanning the gap. Germline values: CDR1 MNHEY, CDR2 SMNVEV (reference sequence). This CDR3 has 13 amino acids. CDR3 protein: CASSFPNTGELFF. DNA of the CDR3: TGTGCCAGCAGTTTCCCGAACACCGGGGAGCTGTTTTTT.

The chain joins TRBV20-1 to TRBJ1-1; tentatively, D is TRBD1 (5 bases). CDR3 size: 13 residues. The ends were cut back, 5 bases at V and 0 bases at J, with 10 bases in the middle. Germline V gives CDR1 DFQATT, CDR2 SNEGSKA (reference sequence). The CDR3 loop reads CSASGLLNTEAFF. The CDR3 DNA reads as TGCAGTGCTTCGGGACTGCTGAACACTGAAGCTTTCTTT.

J is TRBJ2-5 and V is TRBV19; 7 nucleotides line up with TRBD1. Per the germline V gene, CDR1 is LNHDA and CDR2 is SQIVND (reference sequence). The CDR3 extends over 14 amino acids. V lost 9 bases and J lost 2; bases outside the gene matches: 9. The CDR3 DNA is TGTGCCAGCAGACAGGGTTTAGGTCAAGAGACCCAGTACTTC. This translates into CASRQGLGQETQYF. Filled out from reference TRBV19 and TRBJ2-5, the complete variable domain reads DGGITQSPKYLFRKEGQNVTLSCEQNLNHDAMYWYRQDPGQGLRLIYYSQIVNDFQKGDIAEGYSVSREKKESFPLTVTSAQKNPTAFYLCASRQGLGQETQYFGPGTRLLVL.